This T cell receptor beta chain was found in a study of OX40 agonist ivuxolimab in advanced cancers. Study background: Patients were dosed intravenously with ivuxolimab at 0.01 to 10 mg/kg every 2 weeks. The group had a mean age of 60 years, ranged from about 20 to 79, and was around 82% male. Study results and caveats: Both CD4+ and CD8+ T cell populations in blood had undergone clonal expansion by week 6 at 0.1 to 3.0 mg/kg.

The repertoire was sequenced with immunoSEQ multiplex PCR; TCRdb's copy has only in-frame clones and lacks some. Among about 64,000 clones listed, about 88% were seen once. On this clone: Its antigen is unknown.

Germline V gives CDR1 WNHNN, CDR2 SYGVQD (reference sequence). V was clipped by 6 bases and J by 4 bases, with 10 bases between them. This CDR3 spans 13 amino acids. Sample: CD4+ or CD8+ T cells sorted from blood, taken in a trial of the OX40 agonist ivuxolimab. The source of this sequence is an adult with an advanced solid tumor such as melanoma, head and neck, liver or kidney cancer. The J gene is TRBJ1-3, the V gene TRBV10-1, with D perhaps matching TRBD1 (5 bases). The CDR3: CASSTGRGNTIYF. The DNA for the CDR3 is TGCGCCAGCAGCACAGGTCGAGGAAACACCATATATTTT.